Listed below are T cell receptor beta chains from one sample, sequenced in a study of TIL therapy for anti-PD-1-resistant metastatic lung cancer. The data were produced by immunoSEQ multiplex PCR, yet TCRdb's version contains in-frame clones alone and is incomplete. The profile shows around 50,000 clones, around 79% of them singletons. Source: blood, taken at baseline. The receptors were gathered from a person between 30 and 80 years old with non-small cell lung cancer. Both conserved end residues are part of each CDR3. Each record gives: CDR3 protein, J gene, V gene.

CASSQRVGQLQNSPLHF TRBJ1-6 TRBV4-3
CASSYFAGETQYF TRBJ2-5 TRBV6-6
CSVQLAPAYNEQFF TRBJ2-1 TRBV29-1
CAWSKSGGEQYF TRBJ2-7 TRBV30
CASSFSGTRYNEQFF TRBJ2-1 TRBV27
CASTPSREGAFF TRBJ1-1 TRBV10-1
CASRPSGSGDEQFF TRBJ2-1 TRBV9
CASSIGTGAINTEAFF TRBJ1-1 TRBV19
CASSLPGQVGDNEQFF TRBJ2-1 TRBV7-2
CASSDTGQGLSEQFF TRBJ2-1 TRBV6-1
CASSLTRLQSSYEQYF TRBJ2-7 TRBV7-3
CSVDRADGYTF TRBJ1-2 TRBV20-1
CASSLGQGDGYTF TRBJ1-2 TRBV5-1
CASSPYSGANVLTF TRBJ2-6 TRBV9
CASTPLTGGTEAFF TRBJ1-1 TRBV6-1
CASSPLGLAGGTSYEQYF TRBJ2-7 TRBV19
CASSPSLRETQYF TRBJ2-5 TRBV18
CASSLGYQPQHF TRBJ1-5 TRBV28
CASSPNMQAYGYTF TRBJ1-2 TRBV7-2
CASSELVKYNSPLHF TRBJ1-6 TRBV10-2
CASSSGTSGYTQYF TRBJ2-3 TRBV7-3
CASSLVDGSSGELFF TRBJ2-2 TRBV5-1
CATSRDSIQETQYF TRBJ2-5 TRBV15
CATSRGDRGPRKETQYF TRBJ2-5 TRBV15
CSVLTTNEKLFF TRBJ1-4 TRBV29-1
CASDPGTGFFEQYF TRBJ2-7 TRBV11-3
CASSPHFTSTGTYGNTIYF TRBJ1-3 TRBV28
CASSIQDYNEQFF TRBJ2-1 TRBV19
CASSYNTGELFF TRBJ2-2 TRBV27
CASSIVAGAASAFF TRBJ1-1 TRBV19
CASSLGTGVYEQYF TRBJ2-7 TRBV11-3
CAWSVLTRGSYEQYF TRBJ2-7 TRBV30
CASSLVGVLRTNTGELFF TRBJ2-2 TRBV7-2
CASSQDLQGMNSPLHF TRBJ1-6 TRBV4-2
CASSFRTSGGAGADTQYF TRBJ2-3 TRBV7-2
CASSLNHYEQYF TRBJ2-7 TRBV5-6
CASSPYRANQPQHF TRBJ1-5 TRBV28
CASSFWTSGAYEQYF TRBJ2-7 TRBV7-2
CASSIANGNYGYTF TRBJ1-2 TRBV19
CSVVRRGANQETQYF TRBJ2-5 TRBV29-1
CASSSLRTGELFF TRBJ2-2 TRBV27
CASSYPGDEQFF TRBJ2-1 TRBV5-1
CASSNTAGLTGNTIYF TRBJ1-3 TRBV9
CASSQRLGGVNEKLFF TRBJ1-4 TRBV4-2
CASSVDRGGEKLFF TRBJ1-4 TRBV9
CASSQGVVRIF TRBJ1-4 TRBV28
CASSFDGRETQYF TRBJ2-5 TRBV7-2
CASSETDSRWGPLHF TRBJ1-6 TRBV2
CASSLGTPYEQYF TRBJ2-7 TRBV7-9
CASSPGGADTQYF TRBJ2-3 TRBV28
CASSLAVVGLRPQHF TRBJ1-5 TRBV7-8
CASSQDPASTDTQYF TRBJ2-3 TRBV4-1
CASSPGQGSGDEQFF TRBJ2-1 TRBV4-3
CAWSPGQSLDYGYTF TRBJ1-2 TRBV30
CASSFLGGRFYEQYF TRBJ2-7 TRBV28
CASSLVGQEQLFF TRBJ1-4 TRBV5-4
CASSESAPQHF TRBJ1-5 TRBV6-1